This paragraph covers one T cell receptor beta chain sequence. Its specificity is not known. The sample belongs to a study of T cells in localized non-small cell lung cancer. Study-level points and caveats: Longer overall survival was linked to higher blood T cell density. One tumor region alone was sequenced, and heterogeneity therefore remains possible. Uninvolved nearby lung showed the greatest T cell clonality, exceeding that found in tumor. For the top 100 tumor clones, a median roughly 55 also appeared in adjacent lung.

In germline, CDR1 is SGHNT, CDR2 YENEEA. The CDR3 is 14 amino acids. V lost 6 bases and J lost 2, with 10 bases in between. Using immunoSEQ multiplex PCR, the repertoire was profiled, and TCRdb retains in-frame clones only, with some absent. This sample yields tens of thousands of clones, of which roughly 87% are seen a single time; around 32% belongs to the top ten. The J gene is TRBJ2-2, the V gene TRBV11-3; D not certain. The clonotype was recovered from a male donor at least 60 years old with stage I squamous cell lung carcinoma. The specimen was peripheral blood, collected before any cancer treatment. CDR3 in DNA: TGTGCCAGCAGGCTCGACTTCAACACCGGGGAGCTGTTTTTT. Amino acid sequence: CASRLDFNTGELFF.